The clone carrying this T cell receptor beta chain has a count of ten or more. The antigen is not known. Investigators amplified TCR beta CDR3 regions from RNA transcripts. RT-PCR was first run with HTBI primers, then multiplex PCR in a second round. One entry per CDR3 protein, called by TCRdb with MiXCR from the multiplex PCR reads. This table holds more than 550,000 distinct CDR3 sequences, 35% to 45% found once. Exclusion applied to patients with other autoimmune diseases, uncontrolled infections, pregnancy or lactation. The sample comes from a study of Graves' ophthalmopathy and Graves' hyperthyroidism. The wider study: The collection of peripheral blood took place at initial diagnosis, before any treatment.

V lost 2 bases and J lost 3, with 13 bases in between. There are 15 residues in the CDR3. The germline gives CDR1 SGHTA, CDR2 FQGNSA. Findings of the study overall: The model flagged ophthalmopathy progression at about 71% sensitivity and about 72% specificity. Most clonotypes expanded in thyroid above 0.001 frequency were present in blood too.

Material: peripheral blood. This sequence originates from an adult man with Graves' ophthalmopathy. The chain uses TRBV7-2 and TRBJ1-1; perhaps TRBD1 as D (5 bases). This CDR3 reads CASSLTWGRYTEAFF. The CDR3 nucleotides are TGTGCCAGCAGCTTAACCTGGGGCAGGTACACTGAAGCTTTCTTT.